This T cell receptor (beta chain) was identified in a study of blood T cell repertoires in COVID-19. Study as a whole: The United States, Italy and Spain supplied acute and convalescent COVID-19 samples. T cells, B-cell-depleted T cells, or PBMCs provided the cDNA or gDNA that served as material.

Measured with immunoSEQ multiplex PCR; TCRdb has only the in-frame clones, and not every one. The sample carries around 120,000 clones, approximately 82% recorded once. Trimming at V came to 1 base and at J to 5 bases, leaving 6 bases not matched to a gene. CDR1 is SGHNT and CDR2 is YENEEA in the germline V gene. The CDR3 covers 15 residues. Of note for this clone: The same CDR3 can be traced to other DNA sequences in this sample.

The sequence derives from a man aged 65 to 79 with active or convalescent COVID-19. The J gene is TRBJ2-5, the V gene TRBV11-3; TRBD2 matches at 8 bases. The specimen was peripheral blood. CDR3 coding DNA: TGTGCCAGCAGCTTAGGGGGGACTAGAGGGGAGACCCAGTACTTC. The encoded protein is CASSLGGTRGETQYF.